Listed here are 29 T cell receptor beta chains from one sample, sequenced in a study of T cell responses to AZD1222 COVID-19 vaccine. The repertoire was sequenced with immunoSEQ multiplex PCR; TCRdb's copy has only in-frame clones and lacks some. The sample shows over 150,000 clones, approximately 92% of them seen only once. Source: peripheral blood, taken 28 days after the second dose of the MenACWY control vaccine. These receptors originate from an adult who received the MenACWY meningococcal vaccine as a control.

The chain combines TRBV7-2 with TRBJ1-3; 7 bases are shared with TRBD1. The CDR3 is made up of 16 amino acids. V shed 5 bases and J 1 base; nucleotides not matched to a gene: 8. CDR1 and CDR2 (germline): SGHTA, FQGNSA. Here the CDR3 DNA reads TGTGCCAGCAGCCCCTTCTTGACAGGGTCTGGAAACACCATATATTTT. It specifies CASSPFLTGSGNTIYF.

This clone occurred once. The CDR3, as DNA: TGCGCCAGCAGCCAAGCCGCCTTTAGCGACGAGCAGTACTTC. This encodes CASSQAAFSDEQYF. The chain couples TRBV4-1 to TRBJ2-7, with D maybe TRBD2 (5 bases). The V and J ends lost 1 base and 5 bases respectively, with 12 bases between them. Germline assignment: CDR1 MGHRA and CDR2 YSYEKL. There are 14 residues in the CDR3.

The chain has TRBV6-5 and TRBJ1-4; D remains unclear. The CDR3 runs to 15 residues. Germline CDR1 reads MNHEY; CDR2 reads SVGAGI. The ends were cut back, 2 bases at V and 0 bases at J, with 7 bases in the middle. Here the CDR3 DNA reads TGTGCCAGCAGTTACACAGCAGCAACTAATGAAAAACTGTTTTTT. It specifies CASSYTAATNEKLFF.

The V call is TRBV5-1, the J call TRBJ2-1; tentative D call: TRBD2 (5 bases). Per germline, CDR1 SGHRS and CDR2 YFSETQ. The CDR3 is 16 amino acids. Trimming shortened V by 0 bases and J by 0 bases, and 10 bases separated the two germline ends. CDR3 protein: CASSLVGSASYNEQFF. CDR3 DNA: TGCGCCAGCAGCTTGGTAGGGAGCGCCTCCTACAATGAGCAGTTCTTC.

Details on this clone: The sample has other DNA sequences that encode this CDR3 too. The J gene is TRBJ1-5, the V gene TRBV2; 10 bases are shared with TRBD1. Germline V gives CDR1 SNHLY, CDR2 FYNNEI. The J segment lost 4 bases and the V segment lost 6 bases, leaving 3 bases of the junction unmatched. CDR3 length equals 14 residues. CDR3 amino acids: CASSRTGGNQPQHF. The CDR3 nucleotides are TGTGCCAGCAGCAGGACAGGGGGGAATCAGCCCCAGCATTTT.

Here the CDR3 reads CASSGWTSGYEQYF. The CDR3 nucleotides read TGTGCCAGCAGTGGATGGACTAGCGGCTACGAGCAGTACTTC. V and J are TRBV28 and TRBJ2-7, with TRBD2 matching over 10 bases. J was trimmed by 3 bases and V by 5 bases; bases with no gene match: 4. The CDR3 covers 14 residues. Germline CDR1 and CDR2: MDHEN and SYDVKM.

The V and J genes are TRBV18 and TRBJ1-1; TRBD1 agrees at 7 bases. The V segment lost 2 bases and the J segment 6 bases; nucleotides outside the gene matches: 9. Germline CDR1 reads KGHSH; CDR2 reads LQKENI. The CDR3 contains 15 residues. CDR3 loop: CASSPMGQLIAEAFF. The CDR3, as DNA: TGTGCCAGCTCACCAATGGGACAGCTTATAGCTGAAGCTTTCTTT.

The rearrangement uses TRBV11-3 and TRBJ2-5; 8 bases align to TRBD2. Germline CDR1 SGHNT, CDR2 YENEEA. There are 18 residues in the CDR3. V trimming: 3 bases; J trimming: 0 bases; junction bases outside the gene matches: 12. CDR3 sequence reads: CASSFRSGGLPYQETQYF. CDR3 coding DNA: TGTGCCAGCAGCTTTCGAAGCGGGGGACTACCGTACCAAGAGACCCAGTACTTC.

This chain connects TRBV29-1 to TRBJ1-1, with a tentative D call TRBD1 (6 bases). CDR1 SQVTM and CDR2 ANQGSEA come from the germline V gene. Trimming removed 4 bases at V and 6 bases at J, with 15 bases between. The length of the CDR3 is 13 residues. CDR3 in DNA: TGCAGCGTTGTAGCCCAGGGGATGGCTGAAGCTTTCTTT. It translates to CSVVAQGMAEAFF.

CDR3 DNA: TGTGCCAGCAGCAAAGTTGGTCCCACTCTACAGGACATGAACACTGAAGCTTTCTTT. This codes for CASSKVGPTLQDMNTEAFF. The J gene is TRBJ1-1, the V gene TRBV21-1; the DNA was not compared with TRBD1, the D call given in the table. TRBV21-1 is tagged as a pseudogene. This CDR3 contains 19 residues.

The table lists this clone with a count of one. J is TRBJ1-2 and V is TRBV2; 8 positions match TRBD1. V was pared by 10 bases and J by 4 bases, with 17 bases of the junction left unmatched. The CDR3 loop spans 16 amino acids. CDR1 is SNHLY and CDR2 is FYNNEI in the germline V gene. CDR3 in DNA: TGTGCCACTTCGAGGGGACAGGTCGCCTCCGGCTATGGCTACACCTTC. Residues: CATSRGQVASGYGYTF. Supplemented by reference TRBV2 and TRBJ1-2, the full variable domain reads EPEVTQTPSHQVTQMGQEVILRCVPISNHLYFYWYRQILGQKVEFLVSFYNNEISEKSEIFDDQFSVERPDGSNFTLKIRSTKLEDSAMYFCATSRGQVASGYGYTFGSGTRLTVV.

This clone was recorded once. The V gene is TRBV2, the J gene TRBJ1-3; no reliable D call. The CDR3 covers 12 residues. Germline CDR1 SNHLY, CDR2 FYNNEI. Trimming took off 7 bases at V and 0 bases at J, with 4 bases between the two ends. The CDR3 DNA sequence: TGTGCCAGCAAATACTCTGGAAACACCATATATTTT. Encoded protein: CASKYSGNTIYF.

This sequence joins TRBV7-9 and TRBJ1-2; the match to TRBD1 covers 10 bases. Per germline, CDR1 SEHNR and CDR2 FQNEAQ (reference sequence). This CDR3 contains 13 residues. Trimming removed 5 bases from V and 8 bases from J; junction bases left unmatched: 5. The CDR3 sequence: CASSRQGARGYTF. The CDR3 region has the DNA TGTGCCAGCAGCCGACAGGGGGCCCGAGGCTACACCTTC.

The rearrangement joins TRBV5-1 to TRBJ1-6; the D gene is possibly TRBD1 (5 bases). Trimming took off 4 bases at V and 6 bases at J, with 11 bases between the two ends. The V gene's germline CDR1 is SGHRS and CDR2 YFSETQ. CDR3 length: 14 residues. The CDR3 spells CASSPRGSNSPLHF. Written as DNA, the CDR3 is TGCGCCAGCAGCCCCCGGGGGTCTAATTCACCCCTCCACTTT.

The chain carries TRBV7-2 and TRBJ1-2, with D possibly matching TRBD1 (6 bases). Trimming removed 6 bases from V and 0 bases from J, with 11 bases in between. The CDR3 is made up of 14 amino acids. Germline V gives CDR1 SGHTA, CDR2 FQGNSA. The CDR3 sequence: CASSRTDSNYGYTF. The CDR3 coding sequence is TGTGCCAGCAGTCGGACAGATTCTAACTATGGCTACACCTTC.

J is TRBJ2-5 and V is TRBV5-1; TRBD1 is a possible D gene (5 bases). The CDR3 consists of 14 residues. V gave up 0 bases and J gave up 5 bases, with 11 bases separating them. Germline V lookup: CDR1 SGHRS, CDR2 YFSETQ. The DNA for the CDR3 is TGCGCCAGCAGCTTGGTGGCAGGGCGGGAGACCCAGTACTTC. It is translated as CASSLVAGRETQYF.

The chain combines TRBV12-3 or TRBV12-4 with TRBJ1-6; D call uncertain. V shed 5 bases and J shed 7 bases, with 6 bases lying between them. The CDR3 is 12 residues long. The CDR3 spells CASSALNSPLHF. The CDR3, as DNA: TGTGCCAGCAGTGCTCTCAATTCACCCCTCCACTTT.

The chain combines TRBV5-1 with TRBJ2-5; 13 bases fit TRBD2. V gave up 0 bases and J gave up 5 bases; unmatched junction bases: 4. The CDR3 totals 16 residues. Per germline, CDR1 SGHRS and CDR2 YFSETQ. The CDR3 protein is CASSLGLAGGVETQYF. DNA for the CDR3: TGCGCCAGCAGCTTGGGACTAGCGGGGGGAGTGGAGACCCAGTACTTC.

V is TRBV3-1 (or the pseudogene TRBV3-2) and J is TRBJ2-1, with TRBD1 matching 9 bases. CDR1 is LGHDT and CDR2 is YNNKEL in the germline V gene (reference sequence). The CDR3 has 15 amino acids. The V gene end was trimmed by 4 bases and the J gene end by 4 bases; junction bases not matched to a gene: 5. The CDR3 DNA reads TGTGCCAGCAGCCCCGGACAGGGGCAGTACAATGAGCAGTTCTTC. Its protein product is CASSPGQGQYNEQFF.

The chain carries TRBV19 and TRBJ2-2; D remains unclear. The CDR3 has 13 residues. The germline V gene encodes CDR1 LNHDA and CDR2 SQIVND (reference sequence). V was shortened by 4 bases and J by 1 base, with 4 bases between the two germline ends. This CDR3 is CASSRQNTGELFF. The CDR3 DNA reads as TGTGCCAGTAGTAGACAGAACACCGGGGAGCTGTTTTTT. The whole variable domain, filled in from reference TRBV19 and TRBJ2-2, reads DGGITQSPKYLFRKEGQNVTLSCEQNLNHDAMYWYRQDPGQGLRLIYYSQIVNDFQKGDIAEGYSVSREKKESFPLTVTSAQKNPTAFYLCASSRQNTGELFFGEGSRLTVL.

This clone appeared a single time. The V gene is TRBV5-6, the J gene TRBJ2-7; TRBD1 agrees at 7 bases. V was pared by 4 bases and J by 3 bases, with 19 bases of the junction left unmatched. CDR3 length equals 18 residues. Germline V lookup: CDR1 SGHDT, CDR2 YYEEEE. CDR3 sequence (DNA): TGTGCCAGCAGCACGCCAGGGACAGTTTTTCCCAACTACTACGAGCAGTACTTC. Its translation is CASSTPGTVFPNYYEQYF.

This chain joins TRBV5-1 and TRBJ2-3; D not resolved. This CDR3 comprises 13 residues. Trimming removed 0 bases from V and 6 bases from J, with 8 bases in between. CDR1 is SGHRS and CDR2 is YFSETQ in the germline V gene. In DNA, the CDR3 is TGCGCCAGCAGCTTGGCCACTGGGGATACGCAGTATTTT. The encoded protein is CASSLATGDTQYF.

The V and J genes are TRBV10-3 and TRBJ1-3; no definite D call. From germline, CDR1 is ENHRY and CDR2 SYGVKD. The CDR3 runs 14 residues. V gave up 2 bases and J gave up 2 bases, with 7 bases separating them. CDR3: CAISEKGAGNTIYF. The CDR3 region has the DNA TGTGCCATCAGTGAGAAGGGTGCTGGAAACACCATATATTTT.

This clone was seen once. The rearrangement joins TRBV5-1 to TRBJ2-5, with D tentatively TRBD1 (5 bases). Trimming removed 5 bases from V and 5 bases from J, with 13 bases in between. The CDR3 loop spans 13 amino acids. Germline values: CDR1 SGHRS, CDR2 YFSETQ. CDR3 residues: CASSKGLGETQYF. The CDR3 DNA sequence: TGCGCCAGCAGTAAGGGGTTGGGGGAGACCCAGTACTTC.

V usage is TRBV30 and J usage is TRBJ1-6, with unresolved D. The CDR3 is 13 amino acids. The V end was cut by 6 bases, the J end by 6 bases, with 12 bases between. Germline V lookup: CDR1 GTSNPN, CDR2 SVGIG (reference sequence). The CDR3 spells CACKSWPNSPLHF. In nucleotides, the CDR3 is TGTGCCTGCAAGTCATGGCCTAATTCACCCCTCCACTTT.

In DNA form, the CDR3 reads TGCGCCAGCAGCCTCGAGCTGGGCAGGGGTTATGGCTACACCTTC. This sequence encodes CASSLELGRGYGYTF. The rearrangement joins TRBV5-1 to TRBJ1-2; tentatively, D is TRBD1 (6 bases). V was cut by 4 bases and J by 5 bases, with 18 bases left in between. CDR1 and CDR2 (germline): SGHRS, YFSETQ. This CDR3 has 15 residues.

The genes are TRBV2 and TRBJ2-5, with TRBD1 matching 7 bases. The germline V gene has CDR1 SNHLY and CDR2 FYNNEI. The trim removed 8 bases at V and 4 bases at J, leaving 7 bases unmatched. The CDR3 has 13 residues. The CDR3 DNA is TGTGCCAGCCAGAGGGGGCTCGGAGAGACCCAGTACTTC. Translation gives CASQRGLGETQYF.

CDR3: CASSQTGGEQFF. For the CDR3, the DNA is TGTGCCAGCAGCCAAACGGGGGGGGAGCAGTTCTTC. This sequence joins TRBV3-1 (or the pseudogene TRBV3-2) and TRBJ2-1; 8 nucleotides agree with TRBD2. Germline V gene data show CDR1 as LGHDT and CDR2 as YNNKEL (reference sequence). V shed 2 bases, J shed 10 bases, and the junction held 1 base outside the gene matches. The CDR3 consists of 12 residues.

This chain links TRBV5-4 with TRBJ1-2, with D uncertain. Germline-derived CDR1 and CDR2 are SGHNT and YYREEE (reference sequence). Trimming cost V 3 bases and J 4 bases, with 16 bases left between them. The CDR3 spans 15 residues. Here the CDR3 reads CASSSFDLESYGYTF. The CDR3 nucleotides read TGTGCCAGCAGCTCGTTTGACCTCGAGAGCTATGGCTACACCTTC.